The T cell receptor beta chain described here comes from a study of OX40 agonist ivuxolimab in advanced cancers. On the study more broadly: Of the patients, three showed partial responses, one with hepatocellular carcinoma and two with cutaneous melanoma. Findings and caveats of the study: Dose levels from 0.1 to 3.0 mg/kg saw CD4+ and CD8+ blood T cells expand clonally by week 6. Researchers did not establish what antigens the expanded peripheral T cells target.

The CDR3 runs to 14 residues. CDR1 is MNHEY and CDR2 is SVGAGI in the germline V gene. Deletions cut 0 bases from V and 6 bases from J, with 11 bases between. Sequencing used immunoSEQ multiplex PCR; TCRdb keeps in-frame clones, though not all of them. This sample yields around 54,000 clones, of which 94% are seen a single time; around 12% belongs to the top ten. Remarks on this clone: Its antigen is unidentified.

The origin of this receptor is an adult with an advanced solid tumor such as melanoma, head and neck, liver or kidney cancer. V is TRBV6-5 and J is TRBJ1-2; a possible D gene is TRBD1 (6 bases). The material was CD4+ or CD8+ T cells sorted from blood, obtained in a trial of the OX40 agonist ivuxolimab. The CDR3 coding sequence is TGTGCCAGCAGTTACTCGAGGCACAGGGATGGCTACACCTTC. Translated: CASSYSRHRDGYTF.